The entry below gives a single T cell receptor (beta chain) sequence along with its context. This entry is derived from a study of fetal regulatory T cell absence and autoimmunity. On the study more broadly: Exocrine pancreas autoimmunity occurred in IPEX patients lacking clinical diabetes.

Germline V CDR1 and CDR2: SGHNT, YYREEE (reference sequence). V trimming: 4 bases; J trimming: 5 bases; junction bases outside the gene matches: 2. The CDR3 totals 13 residues. TCRdb's table, derived via immunoSEQ multiplex PCR, lists solely in-frame clones and lacks some. Counted here are 45,000 to 50,000 clones, about 86% occurring once; the ten biggest clones make up 0.41%. This chain uses TRBV5-4 with TRBJ2-1, with 8 bases matching TRBD1. The specimen sequenced was cord blood. This TCR was recovered from a newborn boy with IPEX syndrome. Here the CDR3 reads CASSADRDNEQFF. CDR3 bases: TGTGCCAGCAGCGCGGACAGGGACAATGAGCAGTTCTTC.